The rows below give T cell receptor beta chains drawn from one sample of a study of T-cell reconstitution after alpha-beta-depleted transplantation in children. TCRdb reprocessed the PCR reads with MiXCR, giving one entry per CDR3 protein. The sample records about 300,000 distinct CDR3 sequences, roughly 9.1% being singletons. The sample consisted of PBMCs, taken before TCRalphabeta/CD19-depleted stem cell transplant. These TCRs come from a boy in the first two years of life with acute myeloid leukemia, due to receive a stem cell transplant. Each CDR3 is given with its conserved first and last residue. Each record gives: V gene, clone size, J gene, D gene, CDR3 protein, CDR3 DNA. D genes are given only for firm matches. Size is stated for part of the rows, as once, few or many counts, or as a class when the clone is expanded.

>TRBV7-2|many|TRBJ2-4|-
CASSPLQRSWAKNIQYF
TGTGCCAGCAGCCCCCTTCAGCGGAGTTGGGCCAAAAACATTCAGTACTTC
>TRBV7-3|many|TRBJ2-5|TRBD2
CASSSSGGLQETQYF
TGTGCCAGCAGCTCCAGCGGGGGTCTCCAAGAGACCCAGTACTTC
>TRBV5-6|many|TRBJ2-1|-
CASSLAWVNEQFF
TGTGCCAGCAGCTTGGCCTGGGTGAATGAGCAGTTCTTC
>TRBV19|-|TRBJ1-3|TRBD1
CASGKKGQGPGNTIYF
TGTGCCAGTGGGAAAAAAGGACAGGGACCTGGAAACACCATATATTTT
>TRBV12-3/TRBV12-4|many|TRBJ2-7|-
CASSLIEEQYF
TGTGCCAGCAGTTTAATCGAGGAGCAGTACTTC
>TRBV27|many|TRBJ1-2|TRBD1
CASRIQGALGYGYTF
TGTGCCAGCAGGATTCAGGGGGCGCTGGGCTATGGCTACACCTTC
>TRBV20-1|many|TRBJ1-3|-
CSARPGHSGNTIYF
TGCAGTGCTAGGCCGGGACACTCTGGAAACACCATATATTTT
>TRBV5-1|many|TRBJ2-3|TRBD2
CASSLEPGRGTDTQYF
TGCGCCAGCAGCTTGGAACCGGGGAGGGGCACAGATACGCAGTATTTT
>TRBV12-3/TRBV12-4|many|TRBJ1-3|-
CASSSGGSSGNTIYF
TGTGCCAGCAGTTCCGGCGGAAGCTCTGGAAACACCATATATTTT
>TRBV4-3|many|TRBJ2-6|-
CASSQRTGRSGANVLTF
TGCGCCAGCAGCCAAAGAACGGGCCGCTCTGGGGCCAACGTCCTGACTTTC
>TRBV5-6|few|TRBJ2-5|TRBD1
CASSLTTGTTQETQYF
TGTGCCAGCAGCTTAACGACAGGGACCACCCAAGAGACCCAGTACTTC
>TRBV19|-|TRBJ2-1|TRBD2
CASASGVAGGYYNEQFF
TGTGCCAGCGCCTCCGGGGTAGCGGGAGGGTATTACAATGAGCAGTTCTTC
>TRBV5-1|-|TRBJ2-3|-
CASSLVVGITDTQYF
TGCGCCAGCAGCTTGGTGGTGGGAATCACAGATACGCAGTATTTT
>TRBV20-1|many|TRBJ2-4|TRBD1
CSARDSGKTGDPQNIQYF
TGCAGTGCTAGAGACTCCGGGAAGACAGGGGATCCTCAAAACATTCAGTACTTC
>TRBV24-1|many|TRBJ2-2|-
CATSDISGANTGELFF
TGTGCCACCAGTGACATTAGCGGAGCAAACACCGGGGAGCTGTTTTTT
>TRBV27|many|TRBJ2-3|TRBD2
CASSPPTSGVTDTQYF
TGTGCCAGCAGCCCACCGACTAGCGGGGTCACAGATACGCAGTATTTT
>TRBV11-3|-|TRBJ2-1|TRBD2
CASSLEGRALNEQFF
TGTGCCAGCAGCTTAGAGGGGAGGGCCTTGAATGAGCAGTTCTTC
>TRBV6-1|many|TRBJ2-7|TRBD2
CASRRGLAGAYEQYF
TGTGCCAGCAGAAGGGGACTAGCGGGAGCCTACGAGCAGTACTTC
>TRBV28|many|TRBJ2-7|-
CASSPGGFYEQYF
TGTGCCAGCAGTCCCGGAGGGTTCTACGAGCAGTACTTC
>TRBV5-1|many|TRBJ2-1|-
CASSFGQSDEQFF
TGCGCCAGCAGCTTCGGGCAGAGCGATGAGCAGTTCTTC
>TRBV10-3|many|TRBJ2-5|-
CAIAQIQETQYF
TGTGCCATCGCCCAGATCCAAGAGACCCAGTACTTC
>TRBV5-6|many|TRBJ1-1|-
CASSLRGAGAGRSEAFF
TGTGCCAGCAGCTTGAGGGGGGCAGGGGCCGGTAGGAGTGAAGCTTTCTTT
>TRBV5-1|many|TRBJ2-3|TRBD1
CASSQDRSADTQYF
TGCGCCAGCAGCCAGGACAGGTCGGCAGATACGCAGTATTTT
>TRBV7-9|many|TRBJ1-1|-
CASTERGGATEAFF
TGTGCCAGCACGGAAAGGGGTGGGGCCACTGAAGCTTTCTTT
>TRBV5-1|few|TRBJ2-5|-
CASSLKLRRPGFETQYF
TGCGCCAGCAGCTTGAAATTACGCAGGCCTGGTTTTGAGACCCAGTACTTC
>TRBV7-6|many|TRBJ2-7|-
CASSPRLVHEQYF
TGTGCCAGCAGCCCCCGACTAGTCCACGAGCAGTACTTC
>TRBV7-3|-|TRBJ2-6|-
CASSFMGQGPGSGANVLTF
TGTGCCAGCAGCTTCATGGGGCAGGGTCCAGGCTCTGGGGCCAACGTCCTGACTTTC
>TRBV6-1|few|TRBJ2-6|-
CASSSHHSGANVLTF
TGTGCCAGCAGTAGCCACCACTCTGGGGCCAACGTCCTGACTTTC
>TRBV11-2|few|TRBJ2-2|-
CASSLDSRRMELFF
TGTGCCAGCAGCTTAGACAGTCGAAGGATGGAGCTGTTTTTT
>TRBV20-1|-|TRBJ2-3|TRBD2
CSASGRGARTDTQYF
TGCAGTGCTAGTGGGCGGGGGGCCCGCACAGATACGCAGTATTTT
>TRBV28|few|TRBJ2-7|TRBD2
CASSLRAGGLYEQYF
TGTGCCAGCAGTTTACGTGCGGGAGGGCTTTACGAGCAGTACTTC
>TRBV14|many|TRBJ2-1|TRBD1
CASSQPGGQYNEQFF
TGTGCCAGCAGCCAACCAGGGGGACAGTACAATGAGCAGTTCTTC
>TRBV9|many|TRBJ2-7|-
CASSASDTYEQYF
TGTGCCAGCAGCGCCTCGGACACGTACGAGCAGTACTTC
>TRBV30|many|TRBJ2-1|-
CAKSHAEGGPNEQFF
TGTGCTAAGTCTCACGCCGAGGGGGGGCCCAATGAGCAGTTCTTC
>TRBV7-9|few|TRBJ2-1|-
CASSRGIVSYNEQFF
TGTGCCAGCAGCCGAGGAATTGTCTCCTACAATGAGCAGTTCTTC
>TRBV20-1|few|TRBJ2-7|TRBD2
CSARPPGLAGEHEQYF
TGCAGTGCTAGGCCCCCGGGACTAGCGGGAGAACACGAGCAGTACTTC
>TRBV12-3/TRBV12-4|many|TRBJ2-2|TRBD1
CASSSGTGITGELFF
TGTGCCAGCAGTTCCGGGACAGGGATAACCGGGGAGCTGTTTTTT
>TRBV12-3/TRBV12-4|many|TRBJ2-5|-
CASSLFGSLETQYF
TGTGCCAGCAGTTTATTCGGGAGCCTAGAGACCCAGTACTTC
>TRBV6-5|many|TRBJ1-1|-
CASIPQGVTEAFF
TGTGCCAGCATCCCACAGGGTGTCACTGAAGCTTTCTTT
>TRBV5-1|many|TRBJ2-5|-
CASRLRETQYF
TGCGCCAGCAGACTGCGGGAGACCCAGTACTTC
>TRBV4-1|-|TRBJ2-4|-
CASSHEPAGTIAKNIQYF
TGCGCCAGCAGCCATGAACCCGCCGGGACCATAGCCAAAAACATTCAGTACTTC
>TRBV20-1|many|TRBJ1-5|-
CSARGISQPQHF
TGCAGTGCTAGAGGGATAAGTCAGCCCCAGCATTTT
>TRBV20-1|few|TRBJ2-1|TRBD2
CSYTAGGPVNEQFF
TGCAGTTACACCGCGGGGGGGCCGGTCAATGAGCAGTTCTTC
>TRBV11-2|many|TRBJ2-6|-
CASSPIGPVSSGANVLTF
TGTGCCAGCAGCCCCATCGGACCGGTTTCCTCTGGGGCCAACGTCCTGACTTTC
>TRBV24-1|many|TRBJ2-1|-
CATSDLKGPPGALYNEQFF
TGTGCCACCAGTGATTTGAAAGGTCCTCCGGGGGCACTCTACAATGAGCAGTTCTTC
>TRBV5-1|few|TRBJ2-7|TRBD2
CASSATSGGGYEQYF
TGCGCCAGCAGCGCTACTAGCGGGGGGGGGTACGAGCAGTACTTC
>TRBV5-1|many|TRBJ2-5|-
CASSLGTPNQETQYF
TGCGCCAGCAGCTTGGGGACACCAAACCAAGAGACCCAGTACTTC
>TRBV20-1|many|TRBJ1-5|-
CSANGQSNQPQHF
TGCAGTGCTAACGGACAGAGCAATCAGCCCCAGCATTTT
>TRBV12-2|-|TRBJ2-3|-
CASRSHSPGTQYF
TGTGCAAGTCGCTCCCACTCCCCAGGGACGCAGTATTTT
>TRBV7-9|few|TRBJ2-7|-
CASSLTGGMNEQYF
TGTGCCAGCAGCTTAACCGGGGGCATGAACGAGCAGTACTTC
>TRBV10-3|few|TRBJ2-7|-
CAIYTGRVQYF
TGTGCCATCTATACAGGGAGGGTGCAGTACTTC
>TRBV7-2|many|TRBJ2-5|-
CASSRGVQETQYF
TGTGCCAGCAGCAGAGGCGTTCAAGAGACCCAGTACTTC
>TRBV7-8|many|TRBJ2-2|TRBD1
CASSLVGTGGWDTGELFF
TGTGCCAGCAGCTTAGTAGGGACAGGGGGCTGGGACACCGGGGAGCTGTTTTTT
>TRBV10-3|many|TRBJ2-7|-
CAISETRNEQYF
TGTGCCATCAGTGAGACTCGAAACGAGCAGTACTTC
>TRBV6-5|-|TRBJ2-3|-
CASSYSMPDTQYF
TGTGCCAGCAGTTACTCCATGCCAGATACGCAGTATTTT
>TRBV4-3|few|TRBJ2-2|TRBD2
CASSHPAGVNTGELFF
TGCGCCAGCAGCCACCCAGCGGGGGTGAACACCGGGGAGCTGTTTTTT